The 22 T cell receptor beta chains given below trace back to one sample, sequenced in a study of blood T cell repertoires in COVID-19 (dated by TCRdb to 2018 to 2021). Library preparation used the immunoSEQ multiplex PCR assay. TCRdb provides this immuneACCESS table in a form limited to in-frame rearrangements. Some clones are lacking; in checked studies, under half of them reflect an unresolved V gene, and why the rest are absent is not known. The sample table shows fewer than 500,000 clones, and 75% to 90% are seen once. Of the sample, roughly 1.4% is held by the ten largest clones. Sequenced: peripheral blood. These TCRs come from a woman aged 25 to 45 with active or convalescent COVID-19.

The V gene is TRBV7-9, the J gene TRBJ2-3, with a possible D match to TRBD2 (5 bases). Trimming removed 1 base from V and 6 bases from J, with 17 bases in between. The CDR3 sequence is 16 residues long. Germline CDR1 SEHNR, CDR2 FQNEAQ (reference sequence). The CDR3 DNA sequence: TGTGCCAGCAGCTTAGTAGTCACTGGAGGTCGGGATACGCAGTATTTT. This gives the protein CASSLVVTGGRDTQYF.

The chain couples TRBV5-5 to TRBJ1-2; D may be TRBD1 (6 bases). Between the trimmed V and J ends, which lost 4 bases and 3 bases, there was a span of 13 bases. The CDR3 spans 14 residues. Germline V gene sequence: CDR1 SGHKS, CDR2 YYEKEE (reference sequence). The chain's CDR3 is CASSRDTSDYGYTF. The DNA for the CDR3 is TGTGCCAGCAGCCGGGACACAAGCGACTATGGCTACACCTTC.

This rearrangement joins TRBV7-9 to TRBJ2-1, with TRBD1 identical over 9 bases. J gave up 9 bases and V 1 base, and 1 base lay outside the gene matches. The germline CDR1 and CDR2 sequences are SEHNR and FQNEAQ (reference sequence). CDR3 length equals 13 residues. The CDR3 nucleotides are TGTGCCAGCAGCTTAGAGACAGGGGGTGAGCAGTTCTTC. It specifies CASSLETGGEQFF.

This clone showed up just once. The chain carries TRBV5-6 and TRBJ1-6, with 7 bases identical to TRBD1. After removal of 5 bases from V and 7 bases from J, the junction contained 9 bases not matched to a gene. Germline V gene sequence: CDR1 SGHDT, CDR2 YYEEEE. The CDR3 sequence is 15 residues long. CDR3 sequence (DNA): TGTGCCAGCAGACTTATCCGGGACAGCAATTCACCCCTCCACTTT. This encodes CASRLIRDSNSPLHF.

J is TRBJ2-7 and V is TRBV30; D is perhaps TRBD2 (6 bases). Germline CDR1 GTSNPN, CDR2 SVGIG (reference sequence). V gave up 3 bases and J gave up 4 bases, with 13 bases separating them. This CDR3 has 13 amino acids. The CDR3 loop is CAWSLGGLYEQYF. CDR3 nucleotide sequence: TGTGCCTGGAGCTTGGGGGGTTTGTACGAGCAGTACTTC.

This clone was detected only a few times. V gene TRBV15 combines with J gene TRBJ2-7; D call uncertain. V was clipped by 0 bases and J by 6 bases, with 12 bases between them. The CDR3 is made up of 14 amino acids. Germline CDR1 and CDR2: LNHNV and YYDKDF (reference sequence). The DNA for the CDR3 is TGTGCCACCAGCAGAGAATGGGCTCCAAGCGAGCAGTACTTC. This encodes CATSREWAPSEQYF.

The CDR3 reads CASRPRDNYEQYF. The CDR3 nucleotides read TGTGCCAGCCGACCCCGGGACAACTACGAGCAGTACTTC. The V and J genes are TRBV2 and TRBJ2-7; possible D gene TRBD1, 6 bases. Germline V gives CDR1 SNHLY, CDR2 FYNNEI. The CDR3 runs to 13 residues. V was clipped by 8 bases and J by 3 bases, with 14 bases between them. The entire variable domain, with the rest obtained from reference TRBV2 and TRBJ2-7, is as follows: EPEVTQTPSHQVTQMGQEVILRCVPISNHLYFYWYRQILGQKVEFLVSFYNNEISEKSEIFDDQFSVERPDGSNFTLKIRSTKLEDSAMYFCASRPRDNYEQYFGPGTRLTVT.

J is TRBJ2-1 and V is TRBV10-1; D gene uncertain. This CDR3 region has 13 residues. The germline V and J ends were trimmed by 5 bases and 4 bases, with 9 bases remaining between them. From germline, CDR1 is WNHNN and CDR2 SYGVQD (reference sequence). In nucleotides, the CDR3 is TGCGCCAGCAGTTTTACACCTTACAATGAGCAGTTCTTC. Translating gives CASSFTPYNEQFF.

V is TRBV19 and J is TRBJ1-5; 12 bases line up with TRBD1. Trimming cost V 7 bases and J 4 bases; bases outside gene matches: 8. This CDR3 is built from 16 residues. From germline, CDR1 is LNHDA and CDR2 SQIVND (reference sequence). CDR3 DNA sequence: TGTGCCAGTACTTTCCCGGGACAGGGGGCTAATCAGCCCCAGCATTTT. This translates into CASTFPGQGANQPQHF.

This clone was found once. This chain joins TRBV19 and TRBJ1-6; 7 bases match TRBD1. V lost 7 bases, J lost 8 bases, and 8 bases stayed unmatched. The germline V gene has CDR1 LNHDA and CDR2 SQIVND (reference sequence). The CDR3 is 14 residues long. The CDR3 region has the DNA TGTGCCAGTAAGGGGGCCCCTTGGGATTCACCCCTCCACTTT. Translation gives CASKGAPWDSPLHF. The complete variable domain, with remaining parts taken from reference TRBV19 and TRBJ1-6, reads DGGITQSPKYLFRKEGQNVTLSCEQNLNHDAMYWYRQDPGQGLRLIYYSQIVNDFQKGDIAEGYSVSREKKESFPLTVTSAQKNPTAFYLCASKGAPWDSPLHFGNGTRLTVT.

The chain recombines TRBV19 with TRBJ1-1; 8 positions agree with TRBD1. V was clipped by 4 bases and J by 6 bases; unmatched bases: 4. This CDR3 has 13 residues. CDR1 LNHDA and CDR2 SQIVND come from the germline V gene (reference sequence). The CDR3 bases are TGTGCCAGTAGTACCGACAGGGGCGCTGAAGCTTTCTTT. It codes for CASSTDRGAEAFF.

This chain joins TRBV2 and TRBJ2-2; 8 bases are shared with TRBD1. The ends lost 7 bases at V and 1 base at J; junction bases unmatched: 8. This CDR3 is 16 amino acids long. Germline V gene sequence: CDR1 SNHLY, CDR2 FYNNEI. The CDR3 DNA reads TGTGCCAGCAAGGGATGGACAGGGCAGAACACCGGGGAGCTGTTTTTT. Amino acids: CASKGWTGQNTGELFF.

The chain joins TRBV18 to TRBJ1-2; D possibly corresponds to TRBD1 (6 bases). Per germline, CDR1 KGHSH and CDR2 LQKENI. The CDR3 extends over 17 amino acids. The germline V and J ends were trimmed by 1 base and 6 bases, with 21 bases remaining between them. The CDR3 loop is CASSPRNRDRSGDGYTF. Written as DNA, the CDR3 is TGTGCCAGCTCACCACGAAACAGGGATAGGTCTGGTGATGGCTACACCTTC.

This chain links TRBV5-1 with TRBJ2-3, with TRBD2 as a possible D gene (6 bases). The V and J ends lost 4 bases and 5 bases respectively, with 11 bases between them. The CDR3 loop spans 13 amino acids. In germline, CDR1 is SGHRS, CDR2 YFSETQ. CDR3 in amino acids: CASSGEVGDTQYF. CDR3 DNA: TGCGCCAGCAGCGGGGAGGTAGGAGATACGCAGTATTTT. The full variable domain, with the rest looked up from reference TRBV5-1 and TRBJ2-3, is KAGVTQTPRYLIKTRGQQVTLSCSPISGHRSVSWYQQTPGQGLQFLFEYFSETQRNKGNFPGRFSGRQFSNSRSEMNVSTLELGDSALYLCASSGEVGDTQYFGPGTRLTVL.

The chain recombines TRBV30 with TRBJ2-3; 9 nucleotides agree with TRBD2. V trimming: 3 bases; J trimming: 3 bases; junction bases outside the gene matches: 10. Per germline, CDR1 GTSNPN and CDR2 SVGIG (reference sequence). This CDR3 contains 16 residues. The CDR3 nucleotides are TGTGCCTGGAGGCCTCCCGGAGCGGGAGGTACAGATACGCAGTATTTT. Amino acids: CAWRPPGAGGTDTQYF.

This CDR3 reads CASSPTSGGAPTYNEQFF. The CDR3 region has the DNA TGTGCCAGCAGCCCCACTAGCGGGGGGGCTCCGACCTACAATGAGCAGTTCTTC. The chain is built from TRBV9 and TRBJ2-1, with 13 bases that match TRBD2. CDR1 is SGDLS and CDR2 is YYNGEE in the germline V gene. V was pared by 4 bases and J by 2 bases, with 9 bases of the junction left unmatched. This CDR3 spans 18 amino acids.

J is TRBJ1-5 and V is TRBV6-5; D is unresolved. CDR3 size: 15 residues. Trimming shortened V by 0 bases and J by 5 bases, and 11 bases separated the two germline ends. In germline, CDR1 is MNHEY, CDR2 SVGAGI. In DNA form, the CDR3 reads TGTGCCAGCAGTTACTCCTTAGAGGCTTATCAGCCCCAGCATTTT. Encoded protein: CASSYSLEAYQPQHF.

V usage is TRBV6-5 and J usage is TRBJ2-7; possible D gene TRBD1, 6 bases. The CDR3 is 14 amino acids. V gave up 3 bases and J gave up 4 bases, with 13 bases separating them. CDR1 is MNHEY, CDR2 SVGAGI, per germline. CDR3 sequence reads: CASSYGGREYEQYF. CDR3 bases: TGTGCCAGCAGTTATGGGGGCAGGGAATACGAGCAGTACTTC.

This clone turned up a few times. The rearrangement joins TRBV18 to TRBJ2-2; D might be TRBD2 (5 bases). This CDR3 contains 14 residues. V dropped 3 bases and J dropped 4 bases, with 9 bases sitting between them. Germline V gene data show CDR1 as KGHSH and CDR2 as LQKENI. The CDR3: CASSPLASTGELFF. The DNA of the CDR3 is TGTGCCAGCTCACCTCTAGCCTCCACCGGGGAGCTGTTTTTT. The full variable domain, with the rest looked up from reference TRBV18 and TRBJ2-2, is NAGVMQNPRHLVRRRGQEARLRCSPMKGHSHVYWYRQLPEEGLKFMVYLQKENIIDESGMPKERFSAEFPKEGPSILRIQQVVRGDSAAYFCASSPLASTGELFFGEGSRLTVL.

The chain couples TRBV11-2 to TRBJ2-1; 9 bases align to TRBD1. Germline trimming cut 3 bases from V and 3 bases from J; bases unmatched to any gene: 12. This CDR3 has 18 amino acids. Germline V lookup: CDR1 SGHAT, CDR2 FQNNGV. Here the CDR3 DNA reads TGTGCCAGCAGCTTGGAACCCCACGGACAGGGGTTCTACAATGAGCAGTTCTTC. Translated, it gives CASSLEPHGQGFYNEQFF.

The V call is TRBV25-1, the J call TRBJ2-1; the match to TRBD2 covers 7 bases. CDR3 length: 15 amino acids. V lost 4 bases, J lost 2 bases, and 5 bases stayed unmatched. Looked up from germline, CDR1 is MGHDK and CDR2 is SYGVNS. The CDR3 DNA is TGTGCCAGCAGTGCACGGGGACTACCCTACAATGAGCAGTTCTTC. Encoded protein: CASSARGLPYNEQFF.

This chain uses TRBV13 with TRBJ1-1, with TRBD1 as a possible D gene (6 bases). The CDR3 runs 15 residues. Trimming removed 3 bases at V and 5 bases at J, with 16 bases between. Germline V gene lookup returns CDR1 PRHDT and CDR2 FYEKMQ (reference sequence). The CDR3 loop is CASSLRATGFTEAFF. The CDR3 nucleotides read TGTGCCAGCAGCTTGCGGGCAACAGGGTTTACTGAAGCTTTCTTT.